The 27 T cell receptor beta chains reported below all come from one sample, sequenced in a study of blood T cell repertoires in COVID-19. This table comes from immunoSEQ multiplex PCR, and its TCRdb copy is limited to in-frame clones, with some not included. The sample shows 150,000 to 200,000 clones, 80% to 90% of them seen only once. The sequenced material came from peripheral blood. Receptors originate from a man aged 45-65 years with active or convalescent COVID-19.

This clone was recorded many times. V gene TRBV11-2 combines with J gene TRBJ2-7; no definite D call. The CDR3 is 13 residues long. Germline CDR1 and CDR2: SGHAT and FQNNGV. Trimming left V 0 bases short and J 4 bases short, with 7 bases between. DNA of the CDR3: TGTGCCAGCAGCTTAGATCGGTTGTACGAGCAGTACTTC. Protein: CASSLDRLYEQYF.

The chain combines TRBV2 with TRBJ2-5; 11 bases map to TRBD1. Trimming cost V 8 bases and J 4 bases; bases outside gene matches: 9. Germline V gene lookup returns CDR1 SNHLY and CDR2 FYNNEI. The CDR3 totals 15 residues. CDR3 nucleotide sequence: TGTGCCAGCTTCCGAGGACAGGGGGCACCAGAGACCCAGTACTTC. This gives the protein CASFRGQGAPETQYF.

In its sample, this clone was seen once. The CDR3 region is CASSLGAGMNSQPQHF. The CDR3 region has the DNA TGTGCCAGCAGCTTAGGTGCAGGGATGAACAGTCAGCCCCAGCATTTT. The chain carries TRBV7-9 and TRBJ1-5; possible D gene TRBD1, 5 bases. This CDR3 is built from 16 residues. Trimming shortened V by 1 base and J by 6 bases, and 16 bases separated the two germline ends. Germline V lookup: CDR1 SEHNR, CDR2 FQNEAQ (reference sequence). The variable domain in full, with the rest retrieved from reference TRBV7-9 and TRBJ1-5, is DTGVSQNPRHKITKRGQNVTFRCDPISEHNRLYWYRQTLGQGPEFLTYFQNEAQLEKSRLLSDRFSAERPKGSFSTLEIQRTEQGDSAMYLCASSLGAGMNSQPQHFGDGTRLSIL.

This clone showed up just a few times. The chain links TRBV18 to TRBJ2-3; possibly TRBD2 for D (6 bases). Germline-derived CDR1 and CDR2 are KGHSH and LQKENI. V lost 3 bases and J lost 3, with 19 bases in between. This CDR3 spans 17 amino acids. This CDR3 is CASSPMTTGGKTDTQYF. CDR3 nucleotides: TGTGCCAGCTCACCTATGACAACGGGCGGGAAGACAGATACGCAGTATTTT.

The CDR3 DNA follows: TGCGCCAGCAGCGGGGGGGACACCGACGGCAATCAGCCCCAGCATTTT. Its translation is CASSGGDTDGNQPQHF. The chain couples TRBV5-1 to TRBJ1-5, with D maybe TRBD1 (6 bases). Per the germline V gene, CDR1 is SGHRS and CDR2 is YFSETQ. Trimming stripped 4 bases from V and 2 bases from J, with 16 bases between. The CDR3 totals 16 residues.

This chain joins TRBV10-3 and TRBJ1-2, with 8 bases lining up with TRBD1. Germline CDR1 is ENHRY and CDR2 is SYGVKD. V gave up 4 bases and J gave up 6 bases; unmatched junction bases: 4. CDR3 length equals 13 residues. The CDR3 region has the DNA TGTGCCATCAGTGCACAGGGGGAAGATGGCTACACCTTC. Protein product: CAISAQGEDGYTF.

The chain couples TRBV14 to TRBJ1-2, with a possible D match to TRBD1 (5 bases). Germline loops: CDR1 SGHDN, CDR2 FVKESK. With 3 bases removed from V and 6 bases from J, the gap between germline ends came to 11 bases. The CDR3 is 13 amino acids. The CDR3 loop reads CASSQGGLNGYTF. DNA for the CDR3: TGTGCCAGCAGCCAGGGGGGACTGAATGGCTACACCTTC. Full variable domain (rest looked up from reference TRBV14 and TRBJ1-2): EAGVTQFPSHSVIEKGQTVTLRCDPISGHDNLYWYRRVMGKEIKFLLHFVKESKQDESGMPNNRFLAERTGGTYSTLKVQPAELEDSGVYFCASSQGGLNGYTFGSGTRLTVV.

The count of this clone is one. The CDR3: CATSEYRGSPLHF. DNA for the CDR3: TGTGCCACCAGCGAGTACAGGGGTTCACCCCTCCACTTT. The rearrangement links TRBV15 to TRBJ1-6; 7 bases are shared with TRBD1. This CDR3 is built from 13 residues. Per germline, CDR1 LNHNV and CDR2 YYDKDF (reference sequence). J was trimmed by 9 bases and V by 5 bases; bases with no gene match: 4.

The J gene is TRBJ1-5, the V gene TRBV30; D gene unclear. Germline CDR1 and CDR2: GTSNPN and SVGIG (reference sequence). V lost 0 bases and J 6 bases, leaving 9 bases between the germline ends. This CDR3 contains 13 residues. The CDR3 region has the DNA TGTGCCTGGAGTGTGGCAGGTGGTCAGCCCCAGCATTTT. Encoded protein: CAWSVAGGQPQHF.

The CDR3 sequence is CASSGSGGAPETQYF. CDR3 coding DNA: TGTGCCAGCAGTGGTAGCGGGGGGGCCCCAGAGACCCAGTACTTC. This chain uses TRBV5-4 with TRBJ2-5; 11 nucleotides align to TRBD2. Trimming removed 5 bases from V and 4 bases from J; junction bases left unmatched: 7. Germline loops: CDR1 SGHNT, CDR2 YYREEE (reference sequence). The CDR3 sequence is 15 residues long. Full variable domain (outside the CDR3, taken from reference TRBV5-4 and TRBJ2-5): ETGVTQSPTHLIKTRGQQVTLRCSSQSGHNTVSWYQQALGQGPQFIFQYYREEENGRGNFPPRFSGLQFPNYSSELNVNALELDDSALYLCASSGSGGAPETQYFGPGTRLLVL.

The chain employs TRBV5-1 and TRBJ2-6; the D gene is possibly TRBD1 (6 bases). Trimming stripped 5 bases from V and 0 bases from J, with 12 bases between. CDR1 SGHRS and CDR2 YFSETQ come from the germline V gene. The CDR3 has 16 amino acids. CDR3 nucleotides: TGCGCCAGCAGTCCACAGGGAAACTCTGGGGCCAACGTCCTGACTTTC. Translating it yields CASSPQGNSGANVLTF.

This clone was detected only a few times. The chain is built from TRBV24-1 and TRBJ1-1; weak D call: TRBD1 (6 bases). Germline values: CDR1 KGHDR, CDR2 SFDVKD. V lost 3 bases and J 8 bases, leaving 9 bases between the germline ends. The CDR3 is 12 amino acids. The CDR3 region has the DNA TGTGCCACCAGTGATAAAGGGACAGAAGCTTTCTTT. Translated: CATSDKGTEAFF.

The chain combines TRBV7-9 with TRBJ2-2; D perhaps matches TRBD2 (6 bases). Per the germline V gene, CDR1 is SEHNR and CDR2 is FQNEAQ (reference sequence). V lost 3 bases and J 5 bases, leaving 13 bases between the germline ends. This CDR3 region has 15 residues. DNA for the CDR3: TGTGCCAGCAGCTTTCCCGGGCGGGGTACCGGGGAGCTGTTTTTT. It yields the protein CASSFPGRGTGELFF. The full variable domain, completed using reference TRBV7-9 and TRBJ2-2, is DTGVSQNPRHKITKRGQNVTFRCDPISEHNRLYWYRQTLGQGPEFLTYFQNEAQLEKSRLLSDRFSAERPKGSFSTLEIQRTEQGDSAMYLCASSFPGRGTGELFFGEGSRLTVL.

The rearrangement joins TRBV6-5 to TRBJ2-5; 8 positions match TRBD1. Germline-derived CDR1 and CDR2 are MNHEY and SVGAGI. After removal of 10 bases from V and 5 bases from J, the junction contained 9 bases not matched to a gene. The CDR3 sequence is 13 residues long. The CDR3 sequence is CATRTGSGETQYF. As DNA, the CDR3 is TGTGCCACTAGGACAGGGAGCGGTGAGACCCAGTACTTC.

The chain links TRBV14 to TRBJ2-5, with a tentative D call TRBD2 (6 bases). Between the trimmed V and J ends, which lost 5 bases and 1 base, there was a span of 20 bases. The CDR3 runs to 17 residues. The germline V gene has CDR1 SGHDN and CDR2 FVKESK. The CDR3 DNA reads as TGTGCCAGCAGCGGCGGGGATACTGTGAGGTCCCAAGAGACCCAGTACTTC. Translating gives CASSGGDTVRSQETQYF.

The J gene is TRBJ1-2, the V gene TRBV23-1; D unclear. TRBV23-1 is placed among ORFs of uncertain function. V gave up 4 bases and J gave up 1 base, with 16 bases separating them. This CDR3 region has 16 residues. The DNA of the CDR3 is TGCGCCAGCAGTCGGGCAGACCTTTCCCTTAACTATGGCTACACCTTC. It yields the protein CASSRADLSLNYGYTF.

The rearrangement joins TRBV11-2 to TRBJ2-2; TRBD2 aligns across 10 bases. From germline, CDR1 is SGHAT and CDR2 FQNNGV. The CDR3 spans 16 residues. Unmatched junction bases numbered 4, after V lost 5 bases and J lost 1 base. CDR3 protein: CASSDRTSGNTGELFF. Written as DNA, the CDR3 is TGTGCCAGCAGCGACCGGACTAGCGGGAACACCGGGGAGCTGTTTTTT.

The chain couples TRBV3-1 (or the pseudogene TRBV3-2) to TRBJ2-1; TRBD2 agrees at 15 bases. CDR1 is LGHDT and CDR2 is YNNKEL in the germline V gene (reference sequence). J was trimmed by 0 bases and V by 4 bases; bases with no gene match: 7. The CDR3 loop spans 19 amino acids. The CDR3 region is CASSPGTSGRTFSYNEQFF. The CDR3 DNA reads TGTGCCAGCAGCCCCGGGACTAGCGGGAGGACCTTCTCCTACAATGAGCAGTTCTTC.

CDR3 sequence: CASSPQTGGFMNTEAFF. The CDR3 nucleotides read TGTGCCAGCTCACCGCAGACAGGGGGTTTCATGAACACTGAAGCTTTCTTT. The rearrangement links TRBV18 to TRBJ1-1; 9 bases align to TRBD1. The CDR3 loop spans 17 amino acids. The trim removed 3 bases at V and 0 bases at J, leaving 8 bases unmatched. Germline assignment: CDR1 KGHSH and CDR2 LQKENI. Full variable domain (outside the CDR3, taken from reference TRBV18 and TRBJ1-1): NAGVMQNPRHLVRRRGQEARLRCSPMKGHSHVYWYRQLPEEGLKFMVYLQKENIIDESGMPKERFSAEFPKEGPSILRIQQVVRGDSAAYFCASSPQTGGFMNTEAFFGQGTRLTVV.

This clone was recorded many times. The V call is TRBV19, the J call TRBJ2-7, with 7 bases that match TRBD2. The CDR3 is made up of 14 amino acids. V dropped 6 bases and J dropped 0; count of bases not matched to a gene: 5. CDR1 and CDR2 from the germline V gene are LNHDA and SQIVND (reference sequence). CDR3 residues: CASRAGPSSYEQYF. CDR3 in DNA: TGTGCCAGTAGAGCGGGGCCAAGCTCCTACGAGCAGTACTTC.

This rearrangement joins TRBV30 to TRBJ1-2, with 7 nucleotides matching TRBD1. This CDR3 comprises 15 residues. The ends lost 0 bases at V and 6 bases at J; junction bases unmatched: 10. From germline, CDR1 is GTSNPN and CDR2 SVGIG (reference sequence). This chain's CDR3 is CAWSVGQGDTDGYTF. The CDR3 DNA reads as TGTGCCTGGAGTGTGGGGCAGGGGGACACGGATGGCTACACCTTC.

As DNA, the CDR3 is TGTGCCAGCAGTCCCTACCAGGGACAATCGAACACTGAAGCTTTCTTT. This sequence encodes CASSPYQGQSNTEAFF. The chain uses TRBV28 and TRBJ1-1, with D possibly matching TRBD1 (6 bases). Germline V lookup: CDR1 MDHEN, CDR2 SYDVKM. The CDR3 is made up of 16 amino acids. The V end was cut by 5 bases, the J end by 1 base, with 17 bases between.

The count of this clone is one. CDR3 protein: CASSYSAQGPSEQYF. As DNA, the CDR3 is TGTGCCAGCAGTTACTCCGCGCAGGGGCCCTCCGAGCAGTACTTC. The rearrangement uses TRBV6-6 and TRBJ2-7; a weak D match, TRBD1 (6 bases). This CDR3 region has 15 residues. V was trimmed by 0 bases and J by 6 bases, leaving 15 bases between them. Germline loops: CDR1 MNHNY, CDR2 SVGAGI (reference sequence).

The chain has TRBV5-1 and TRBJ1-1, with D uncertain. Germline V lookup: CDR1 SGHRS, CDR2 YFSETQ. The V and J ends lost 4 bases and 1 base respectively, with 8 bases between them. The CDR3 has 13 amino acids. CDR3 in DNA: TGCGCCAGCAGCACAACAACGAACACTGAAGCTTTCTTT. Translating it yields CASSTTTNTEAFF.

The V gene is TRBV24-1, the J gene TRBJ1-5, with D unresolved. V was cut by 1 base and J by 0 bases, with 9 bases left in between. This CDR3 spans 16 amino acids. CDR1 KGHDR and CDR2 SFDVKD come from the germline V gene. Here the CDR3 DNA reads TGTGCCACCAGTGATTTATCGGGAGATAGCAATCAGCCCCAGCATTTT. This sequence encodes CATSDLSGDSNQPQHF.

The chain combines TRBV30 with TRBJ1-2, with TRBD1 as a possible D gene (5 bases). The CDR3 loop spans 13 amino acids. Germline CDR1 reads GTSNPN; CDR2 reads SVGIG (reference sequence). Trimming cost V 0 bases and J 5 bases, with 10 bases left between them. CDR3 sequence: CAWSVWGIYGYTF. The CDR3 DNA is TGTGCCTGGAGTGTATGGGGCATTTATGGCTACACCTTC. Variable domain in full (rest from reference TRBV30 and TRBJ1-2): SQTIHQWPATLVQPVGSPLSLECTVEGTSNPNLYWYRQAAGRGLQLLFYSVGIGQISSEVPQNLSASRPQDRQFILSSKKLLLSDSGFYLCAWSVWGIYGYTFGSGTRLTVV.

The sample holds one count of this clone. The rearrangement joins TRBV5-1 to TRBJ2-3, with D tentatively TRBD1 (7 bases). The CDR3 spans 15 residues. The germline gives CDR1 SGHRS, CDR2 YFSETQ. With 1 base removed from V and 6 bases from J, the gap between germline ends came to 15 bases. This chain's CDR3 is CASSLSAGGLDTQYF. Written as DNA, the CDR3 is TGCGCCAGCAGCTTGTCTGCAGGGGGGTTGGATACGCAGTATTTT.